This T cell receptor (beta chain) was identified in a study of shared clonotypes between healthy human individuals. Across the whole study: Per-donor plates numbered three CD4 naive, three CD4 memory, two CD8 naive and one CD8 memory. The study's findings and limits: As a rule, naive subsets had a larger estimated richness than memory subsets.

Per germline, CDR1 SGHRS and CDR2 YFSETQ. Trimming removed 0 bases from V and 0 bases from J, with 12 bases in between. The CDR3 is 16 amino acids. This clone was counted ten times or more. The antigen is unknown. Assay used: immunoSEQ multiplex PCR; TCRdb lists only in-frame clones, some missing. The profile shows a few hundred thousand clones, approximately 65% of them singletons. Sequencing was carried out using memory CD4+ T cells sorted from blood. Sample subset: CD45RA-negative fraction. V is TRBV5-1 and J is TRBJ1-1; maybe TRBD1 (5 bases). The sequence derives from a man aged 25-40 years in good health. The CDR3 nucleotides read TGCGCCAGCAGCTTGGATTCAGGGATTATGAACACTGAAGCTTTCTTT. Its protein is CASSLDSGIMNTEAFF.